A single sample gave rise to the 9 T cell receptor beta chains below, sequenced in a study of blood T cells in healthy people across ages. Through a sample-barcoded 5' primer and a J-beta primer mix, a second PCR was run for about 7 to 12 cycles. TCRdb ran MiXCR on the 5' RACE reads and lists one entry per CDR3 protein. Of 1,300,000 or so distinct CDR3 sequences detected, 55% to 75% appear once; the ten largest clones hold over 6.5%. Material for sequencing was blood. All receptors derive from a man between 18 and 29 years old in good health.

V usage is TRBV10-3 and J usage is TRBJ2-7; either TRBD1 or TRBD2 may supply D (5 bases each). The J call may not be correct, given that the DNA end is closer to TRBJ2-5. This CDR3 contains 15 residues. CDR1 is ENHRY and CDR2 is SYGVKD in the germline V gene. Here the CDR3 reads CAISPAAGIEETQYF. The CDR3 DNA reads TGTGCCATCAGTCCAGCGGCAGGGATAGAAGAGACCCAGTACTTC.

The chain links TRBV12-3 or TRBV12-4 to TRBJ2-2; 10 bases match TRBD1. Trimming took 3 bases from V and 6 from J; bases not matched to a gene: 4. This CDR3 is 15 amino acids long. The chain's CDR3 is CASSFRTGGAGELFF. The CDR3 bases are TGTGCCAGCAGTTTCCGGACAGGGGGGGCCGGGGAGCTGTTTTTT.

This clonotype was seen only a few times. The chain combines TRBV7-2 with TRBJ2-3; 8 nucleotides line up with TRBD2. V dropped 7 bases and J dropped 6; count of bases not matched to a gene: 12. The CDR3 sequence is 15 residues long. The V gene's germline CDR1 is SGHTA and CDR2 FQGNSA. The CDR3 region is CASKGRGDIKDTQYF. CDR3 nucleotide sequence: TGTGCCAGCAAAGGGCGGGGGGATATCAAGGATACGCAGTATTTT.

The chain couples TRBV20-1 to TRBJ2-7, with D perhaps TRBD2 (5 bases). The V gene lost 4 bases and the J gene lost 3 bases, with 16 bases spanning the gap. Germline V lookup: CDR1 DFQATT, CDR2 SNEGSKA (reference sequence). This CDR3 has 14 residues. CDR3: CSAKNRDRLYEQYF. The CDR3 nucleotides are TGCAGTGCTAAAAACCGGGATAGGCTCTACGAGCAGTACTTC.

This chain's CDR3 is CASSQHSDSSYEQYF. In DNA, the CDR3 is TGTGCCAGCAGCCAACACTCGGACTCCTCCTACGAGCAGTACTTC. This rearrangement joins TRBV3-1 to TRBJ2-7, with D perhaps matching TRBD2 (5 bases). The CDR3 is 15 residues long. With 2 bases removed from V and 0 bases from J, the gap between germline ends came to 11 bases. Germline CDR1 is LGHDT and CDR2 is YNNKEL (reference sequence).

CDR3 nucleotide sequence: TGTGCCAGCAGGATACGGAACTCTGGGGCCAACGTCCTGACTTTC. It yields the protein CASRIRNSGANVLTF. The gene calls are TRBV7-2 and TRBJ2-6; D unresolved. The CDR3 is 15 amino acids. Germline-derived CDR1 and CDR2 are SGHTA and FQGNSA. Trimming cost V 6 bases and J 0 bases, with 9 bases left between them.

The chain recombines TRBV30 with TRBJ1-1; 11 bases align to TRBD1. The CDR3 spans 14 residues. Per the germline V gene, CDR1 is GTSNPN and CDR2 is SVGIG (reference sequence). V lost 4 bases and J lost 6; bases outside the gene matches: 7. In DNA form, the CDR3 reads TGTGCCTGGACTAGTGGGACAGGGGGTCCTGAAGCTTTCTTT. It codes for CAWTSGTGGPEAFF.

This sequence joins TRBV6-1 and TRBJ1-2; D unclear. The CDR3 has 15 amino acids. In germline, CDR1 is MNHNS, CDR2 SASEGT. The germline V and J ends were trimmed by 1 base and 8 bases, with 17 bases remaining between them. The CDR3 is CASSEVEETLGGYTF. DNA of the CDR3: TGTGCCAGCAGTGAAGTGGAGGAGACACTTGGGGGCTACACCTTC.

The chain is built from TRBV3-1 and TRBJ1-4, with 9 bases fitting TRBD1. V shed 0 bases, J shed 8 bases, and the junction held 7 bases outside the gene matches. The CDR3 totals 16 residues. CDR1 and CDR2 (germline): LGHDT, YNNKEL (reference sequence). The CDR3, as DNA: TGTGCCAGCAGCCAAGATACCACAGGGGGCAACGAAAAACTGTTTTTT. Translating it yields CASSQDTTGGNEKLFF. Full variable domain (remainder filled in from reference TRBV3-1 and TRBJ1-4): DTAVSQTPKYLVTQMGNDKSIKCEQNLGHDTMYWYKQDSKKFLKIMFSYNNKELIINETVPNRFSPKSPDKAHLNLHINSLELGDSAVYFCASSQDTTGGNEKLFFGSGTQLSVL.